This TCR beta chain is from a study of T-cell reconstitution after alpha-beta-depleted transplantation in children. This clonotype has at least ten counts. TCRbeta library preparation incorporated unique molecular identifiers. TCRdb reprocessed the PCR reads via MiXCR and lists one record per CDR3 protein. This table holds 240,000 or so distinct CDR3 sequences, more than 10% found once. Germline V gene data show CDR1 as LNHNV and CDR2 as YYDKDF (reference sequence). V lost 0 bases and J lost 9; bases outside the gene matches: 6. The CDR3 has 15 amino acids. The clonotype was recovered from a human donor who donated a stem cell graft to a child with acute lymphoblastic leukemia. The V and J genes are TRBV15 and TRBJ2-1; TRBD2 aligns across 9 bases. The specimen comprised PBMCs from the stem cell graft donor, sampled from the stem cell graft. The CDR3 spells CATSRDPAGGPEQFF. For the CDR3, the DNA is TGTGCCACCAGCAGAGATCCAGCGGGGGGACCTGAGCAGTTCTTC.